A selection of T cell receptor beta chains follows, all from one sample in a study of cytomegalovirus exposure and HLA in healthy donors. Only in-frame clones appear in the TCRdb table, and some are missing; sequencing was by immunoSEQ multiplex PCR. The sample consists of about 190,000 clones, 75% to 85% of them appearing once. The sample taken for sequencing was PBMCs. These receptors came from a woman between 18 and 30 years old in good health and CMV-seropositive. CDR3s include the opening cysteine and the closing phenylalanine or tryptophan. A D gene is named only where the DNA matches it firmly. A row's size may be missing; if present it is once, few, many or a size class.

size: .
J: TRBJ2-1
D: .
V: TRBV14
DNA: TGTGCCAGCAGCCAATCCTTCTCCTACAATGAGCAGTTCTTC
CDR3: CASSQSFSYNEQFF

size: .
J: TRBJ1-1
D: .
V: TRBV18
DNA: TGTGCCAGCTCCTCAGGTCAGAACACTGAAGCTTTCTTT
CDR3: CASSSGQNTEAFF

size: .
J: TRBJ1-2
D: .
V: TRBV30
DNA: TGTGCCTGGAGCCTAACGGACTATGGCTACACCTTC
CDR3: CAWSLTDYGYTF

size: few
J: TRBJ2-1
D: TRBD1
V: TRBV18
DNA: TGTGCCAGCTCACCACCTAACAGGGGGTCGGAGGAGCAGTTCTTC
CDR3: CASSPPNRGSEEQFF

size: once
J: TRBJ1-2
D: .
V: TRBV7-2
DNA: TGTGCCAGCAGCGTGGGTTGGAGGGGAGGGCTAAACTATGGCTACACCTTC
CDR3: CASSVGWRGGLNYGYTF

size: few
J: TRBJ2-2
D: .
V: TRBV2
DNA: TGTGCCAGCACCGCTTTGGGGCCAGGGCGGTACACCGGGGAGCTGTTTTTT
CDR3: CASTALGPGRYTGELFF

size: .
J: TRBJ1-2
D: .
V: TRBV2
DNA: TGTGCCAGCGAGTTCATCACTTATGGCTACACCTTC
CDR3: CASEFITYGYTF

size: .
J: TRBJ2-1
D: .
V: TRBV7-2
DNA: TGTGCCAGCAGCTTAGGGCGGCCCAATGAGCAGTTCTTC
CDR3: CASSLGRPNEQFF

size: .
J: TRBJ1-2
D: TRBD1
V: TRBV27
DNA: TGTGCCAGCACTCAAACCGTCCGGGGGACAGGCAACTATGGCTACACCTTC
CDR3: CASTQTVRGTGNYGYTF

size: .
J: TRBJ2-7
D: .
V: TRBV29-1
DNA: TGCAGCGTTGTCGGTCAGGAAGACTACGAGCAGTACTTC
CDR3: CSVVGQEDYEQYF

size: .
J: TRBJ2-3
D: TRBD2
V: TRBV15
DNA: TGTGCCACCAGCAGAGATTTAGCGGGGGGGCCAGATACGCAGTATTTT
CDR3: CATSRDLAGGPDTQYF

size: .
J: TRBJ1-1
D: TRBD1
V: TRBV7-9
DNA: TGTGCCAGCAGCTCTCCGGACAGGGCGAACACTGAAGCTTTCTTT
CDR3: CASSSPDRANTEAFF

size: .
J: TRBJ2-2
D: TRBD2
V: TRBV29-1
DNA: TGCAGCGTTGGGGAGGGGACGAACACCGGGGAGCTGTTTTTT
CDR3: CSVGEGTNTGELFF

size: .
J: TRBJ2-5
D: .
V: TRBV2
DNA: TGTGCCAGCACGGTGGAAGAGACCCAGTACTTC
CDR3: CASTVEETQYF

size: .
J: TRBJ2-7
D: .
V: TRBV5-4
DNA: TGTGCCAGCAGGGGTGAAAGGGGTTCGAAGTACGAGCAGTACTTC
CDR3: CASRGERGSKYEQYF

size: .
J: TRBJ2-2
D: .
V: TRBV29-1
DNA: TGCAGCGGAAACAGGGGGGGCACCGGGGAGCTGTTTTTT
CDR3: CSGNRGGTGELFF

size: few
J: TRBJ2-1
D: .
V: TRBV27
DNA: TGTGCCAGCAGTACAACCGACAATGAGCAGTTCTTC
CDR3: CASSTTDNEQFF

size: .
J: TRBJ1-4
D: TRBD1
V: TRBV9
DNA: TGTGCCAGCAGCACGGACAGGGGAGGAGAAAAACTGTTTTTT
CDR3: CASSTDRGGEKLFF

size: .
J: TRBJ2-4
D: .
V: TRBV11-3
DNA: TGTGCCAGCAGCCGAACCGACTCCGGCGGAGCCAGTCAGTACTTC
CDR3: CASSRTDSGGASQYF

size: .
J: TRBJ1-2
D: .
V: TRBV30
DNA: TGTGCCTGGATTGAGGAGACCTATGGCTACACCTTC
CDR3: CAWIEETYGYTF

size: once
J: TRBJ2-5
D: .
V: TRBV5-1
DNA: TGCGCCAGCAGCAAAAGACAGAATCAAGAGACCCAGTACTTC
CDR3: CASSKRQNQETQYF

size: .
J: TRBJ2-1
D: .
V: TRBV9
DNA: TGTGCCAGCAGTCCGGGTCTACCCCGGGAGCAGTTCTTC
CDR3: CASSPGLPREQFF